Sequencing of this TCR beta chain was carried out in a study of CD8+ T cells in alopecia areata. This CDR3 is 14 amino acids long. CDR1 KGHSH and CDR2 LQKENI come from the germline V gene. V gave up 2 bases and J gave up 2 bases, with 9 bases separating them. As for this clone: Its target is not known.

The study's findings and limits: Against the mouse data, patients shared TCRs less clearly, possibly for HLA reasons. An increase in clonality over normal scalp was evident in lesional scalp, especially alopecia totalis/universalis. Normal skin's resident alphabeta T cells are sequenced alongside lesional scalp T cells.

Extraction of RNA preceded its reverse transcription into cDNA, which served as the sequencing template. Profiled with immunoSEQ multiplex PCR; TCRdb holds only in-frame clones, not every one. Counted here are a few thousand clones, around two thirds occurring once; the ten biggest clones make up around 19%. This sequence joins TRBV18 and TRBJ1-2; D not certain. Sequencing input: skin. The TCR sequence derives from a human donor in good health. The CDR3 loop reads CASSPTGDNYGYTF. The CDR3 DNA sequence: TGTGCCAGCTCACCAACGGGTGACAACTATGGCTACACCTTC.